This TCR beta chain is drawn from a study of human T cells and chemical hapten exposure. Per the study methods: TCRs per sample had a median of roughly 93,000 and ranged from 23,224 to 690,600. Via MiXCR, TCRdb re-called the RACE reads, giving one row per CDR3 protein. These V and J calls derive from TCRdb rather than the authors' analysis. The sample lists 75,000 to 95,000 distinct CDR3 sequences; about 12% were seen once. Time point meaning: patch test 1, 2 weeks after DPC sensitization. Treatment reported: therapeutic diphenylcyclopropenone sensitization with weekly scalp DPC. This clonotype was seen at least ten times. V lost 3 bases, J lost 13 bases, and 12 bases lay in between. The CDR3 is 11 amino acids. Germline assignment: CDR1 GTSNPN and CDR2 SVGIG (reference sequence).

Material: whole blood, obtained in connection with sensitization to the hapten diphenylcyclopropenone (DPC). This chain links TRBV30 with TRBJ1-4, with a weak D call TRBD1 (5 bases). The sequence came from a woman in her fifties or sixties with alopecia areata. Some clones in this sample may be carry-over from other donors' samples. This chain's CDR3 is CAWRQQGRLFF. CDR3 nucleotides: TGTGCCTGGAGACAGCAGGGCCGACTGTTTTTT.